These 19 T cell receptor beta chains came from one sample sequenced in a study of Graves' ophthalmopathy and Graves' hyperthyroidism. Amplified material comprised TCR beta CDR3 regions derived from RNA transcripts. Second-round multiplex PCR followed a first-round RT-PCR using HTBI primers. MiXCR was run by TCRdb on the multiplex PCR reads, yielding one entry per CDR3 protein. The sample comprises 240,000 or so distinct CDR3 sequences, 40% to 50% of which are singletons, and roughly half rests with the top ten. Sequenced input: peripheral blood. The receptors derive from an adult man with Graves' ophthalmopathy.

The J gene is TRBJ1-2, the V gene TRBV20-1; 9 bases agree with TRBD1. From germline, CDR1 is DFQATT and CDR2 SNEGSKA (reference sequence). V lost 2 bases, J lost 9 bases, and 7 bases stayed unmatched. This CDR3 comprises 13 residues. The CDR3 region is CSARSDRGMRYTF. DNA of the CDR3: TGCAGTGCTAGATCAGACAGGGGGATGCGCTACACCTTC.

The chain uses TRBV5-4 and TRBJ1-2; TRBD1 matches 9 bases. J gave up 8 bases and V 0 bases, and 14 bases lay outside the gene matches. This CDR3 spans 17 amino acids. CDR1 is SGHNT and CDR2 is YYREEE in the germline V gene (reference sequence). The CDR3 loop is CASSLETDRGATGGYTF. Written as DNA, the CDR3 is TGTGCCAGCAGCTTGGAGACGGACAGGGGAGCAACTGGAGGCTACACCTTC.

This clonotype was seen only a few times. The chain is built from TRBV29-1 and TRBJ2-7; the D call may be TRBD1 or TRBD2 (6 bases each). V was pared by 8 bases and J by 4 bases, with 21 bases between. Germline V CDR1 and CDR2: SQVTM, ANQGSEA. This CDR3 comprises 14 residues. The CDR3 nucleotides read TGCAGCTTCCGAGTGGGGGGCAGCATATACGAGCAGTACTTC. This translates into CSFRVGGSIYEQYF.

The chain is built from TRBV20-1 and TRBJ1-4, with D maybe TRBD1 (5 bases). V dropped 0 bases and J dropped 6 bases, with 14 bases sitting between them. The CDR3 consists of 15 residues. CDR1 is DFQATT, CDR2 SNEGSKA, per germline (reference sequence). CDR3 amino acids: CSARDYDSLYEKLFF. CDR3 in DNA: TGCAGTGCTAGAGATTACGACAGTCTTTATGAAAAACTGTTTTTT.

This clonotype was observed a single time. V usage is TRBV7-2 and J usage is TRBJ2-6; tentatively, D is TRBD2 (6 bases). V was pared by 4 bases and J by 2 bases, with 18 bases between. Germline V gene lookup returns CDR1 SGHTA and CDR2 FQGNSA. There are 18 residues in the CDR3. CDR3 loop: CASSSQGGRIPGANVLTF. CDR3 DNA sequence: TGTGCCAGCAGCTCCCAGGGAGGCAGGATCCCTGGGGCCAACGTCCTGACTTTC.

Here the CDR3 DNA reads TGTGCCAGCAGCTTAAATTGGGGGGCCCAAGAGACCCAGTACTTC. This codes for CASSLNWGAQETQYF. The chain uses TRBV7-2 and TRBJ2-5; possibly TRBD1 or TRBD2 for D (6 bases each). Trimming cost V 2 bases and J 1 base, with 11 bases left between them. CDR1 and CDR2 from the germline V gene are SGHTA and FQGNSA. This CDR3 region has 15 residues.

V gene TRBV12-3 or TRBV12-4 combines with J gene TRBJ2-6; 7 nucleotides line up with TRBD1. V lost 7 bases and J lost 2; bases outside the gene matches: 8. This CDR3 has 16 amino acids. CDR3 DNA sequence: TGTGCCAGCAATTACGAAGGGGGCCCTGGGGCCAACGTCCTGACTTTC. Translation: CASNYEGGPGANVLTF.

There are a few counts of this clonotype. The rearrangement uses TRBV6-6 and TRBJ1-3; possible D gene TRBD1, 5 bases. Germline V gene sequence: CDR1 MNHNY, CDR2 SVGAGI (reference sequence). The CDR3 contains 16 residues. V was pared by 2 bases and J by 1 base, with 12 bases between. The CDR3 nucleotides are TGTGCCAGCAGTTACGCTAGGGACGGATCTGGAAACACCATATATTTT. Its translation is CASSYARDGSGNTIYF.

This clonotype came up many times. The chain is built from TRBV10-2 and TRBJ1-1; D may be TRBD1 (6 bases). The V end lost 1 base, the J end lost 3 bases, and 15 bases lay between the germline ends. The CDR3 consists of 16 residues. Germline assignment: CDR1 WSHSY and CDR2 SAAADI. The CDR3 sequence: CASSEYMGGVDTEAFF. The CDR3 coding sequence is TGCGCCAGCAGTGAGTATATGGGGGGCGTAGACACTGAAGCTTTCTTT.

This chain uses TRBV5-4 with TRBJ2-6; 10 nucleotides line up with TRBD1. The CDR3 covers 18 residues. Germline V gene lookup returns CDR1 SGHNT and CDR2 YYREEE (reference sequence). Germline trimming cut 3 bases from V and 0 bases from J; bases unmatched to any gene: 6. CDR3 residues: CASSSMTGGNSGANVLTF. The CDR3 nucleotides are TGTGCCAGCAGCTCCATGACAGGGGGCAACTCTGGGGCCAACGTCCTGACTTTC.

This clonotype appeared many times. The rearrangement uses TRBV2 and TRBJ1-2; D call uncertain. Trimming removed 3 bases from V and 2 bases from J, with 10 bases in between. Germline V CDR1 and CDR2: SNHLY, FYNNEI. The CDR3 spans 14 residues. This CDR3 reads CASSDEAENYGYTF. CDR3 sequence (DNA): TGTGCCAGCAGTGATGAAGCAGAGAACTATGGCTACACCTTC.

CDR3 sequence (DNA): TGTGCCAGCAGCTTAAAGGGGCAGTGGCAAGAGACCCAGTACTTC. It encodes CASSLKGQWQETQYF. The V gene is TRBV13, the J gene TRBJ2-5; perhaps TRBD1 as D (5 bases). V was cut by 2 bases and J by 2 bases, with 12 bases left in between. Germline loops: CDR1 PRHDT, CDR2 FYEKMQ (reference sequence). The CDR3 spans 15 residues.

The chain carries TRBV11-2 and TRBJ2-2; TRBD2 might be the D (7 bases). This CDR3 spans 16 amino acids. Trimming shortened V by 1 base and J by 6 bases, and 15 bases separated the two germline ends. CDR1 SGHAT and CDR2 FQNNGV come from the germline V gene. CDR3 sequence reads: CASSLVGGGRAGELFF. Here the CDR3 DNA reads TGTGCCAGCAGCTTAGTAGGGGGGGGGCGAGCCGGGGAGCTGTTTTTT. The variable domain in full, completed from reference TRBV11-2 and TRBJ2-2, reads EAGVAQSPRYKIIEKRQSVAFWCNPISGHATLYWYQQILGQGPKLLIQFQNNGVVDDSQLPKDRFSAERLKGVDSTLKIQPAKLEDSAVYLCASSLVGGGRAGELFFGEGSRLTVL.

CDR3 bases: TGCAGTGCTAGAGGACAGGGCTCCTACGAGCAGTACTTC. Translation gives CSARGQGSYEQYF. The chain couples TRBV20-1 to TRBJ2-7; 7 bases align to TRBD1. J lost 0 bases, V lost 1 base, and 0 bases had no gene match. The CDR3 has 13 residues. CDR1 is DFQATT, CDR2 SNEGSKA, per germline (reference sequence).

A few counts support this clonotype. V usage is TRBV9 and J usage is TRBJ1-6; no clear D gene. The CDR3 has 16 amino acids. CDR1 and CDR2 (germline): SGDLS, YYNGEE. The V end lost 3 bases, the J end lost 0 bases, and 10 bases lay between the germline ends. The CDR3 protein is CASSDGSLSYNSPLHF. DNA for the CDR3: TGTGCCAGCAGCGATGGGTCCCTCTCCTATAATTCACCCCTCCACTTT.

Comments on this clonotype: It is unclear where the CDR3 begins or ends on the DNA, so no DNA is shown, and the CDR3 is as TCRdb lists it. The chain has TRBV2 and TRBJ2-7; the DNA was not used to check the table's D call, TRBD1. The CDR3 contains 14 residues when both ends are counted. The germline V gene encodes CDR1 SNHLY and CDR2 FYNNEI. The CDR3 here is CASSEVGQGARGNF.

This clonotype is a singleton in its sample. V and J are TRBV7-9 and TRBJ2-7; D tentatively fits TRBD1 or TRBD2 (5 bases each). V lost 5 bases and J lost 3, with 14 bases in between. CDR3 length equals 14 residues. From germline, CDR1 is SEHNR and CDR2 FQNEAQ (reference sequence). The CDR3 coding sequence is TGTGCCAGCAGCAACCGGGACGGGGACTACGAGCAGTACTTC. It codes for CASSNRDGDYEQYF.

This clonotype came up a few times. The chain has TRBV2 and TRBJ1-4, with TRBD1 matching 11 bases. In germline, CDR1 is SNHLY, CDR2 FYNNEI. J lost 8 bases, V lost 8 bases, and 7 bases had no gene match. CDR3 length: 14 amino acids. The CDR3 region is CASRRGQGEEKLFF. The CDR3 nucleotides read TGTGCCAGCCGAAGGGGACAGGGGGAGGAAAAACTGTTTTTT. Full variable domain (missing parts from reference TRBV2 and TRBJ1-4): EPEVTQTPSHQVTQMGQEVILRCVPISNHLYFYWYRQILGQKVEFLVSFYNNEISEKSEIFDDQFSVERPDGSNFTLKIRSTKLEDSAMYFCASRRGQGEEKLFFGSGTQLSVL.

This clonotype was seen a handful of times. V gene TRBV7-9 combines with J gene TRBJ1-1, with 9 bases fitting TRBD1. The CDR3 contains 16 residues. V trimming: 5 bases; J trimming: 0 bases; junction bases outside the gene matches: 7. Germline loops: CDR1 SEHNR, CDR2 FQNEAQ (reference sequence). The CDR3 region is CASSEGQGTMNTEAFF. CDR3 DNA: TGTGCCAGCAGCGAGGGACAGGGCACCATGAACACTGAAGCTTTCTTT.